This T cell receptor beta chain was recovered during a study of vaccination effects on CD4 cells after COVID-19. As regards this clone: The target antigen is unknown.

The CDR3 spans 16 residues. Germline CDR1 and CDR2: SGHRS and YFSETQ. V gave up 4 bases and J gave up 4 bases, with 20 bases separating them. Researchers isolated CD4+ T cells once less than 13 days of culture had elapsed. Method: immunoSEQ multiplex PCR; TCRdb's copy keeps in-frame clones and lacks some. The sample records around 60,000 clones, about 83% being singletons. The sequences come from CD4+ T cells from PBMCs cultured without peptide, collected before COVID-19 vaccination. The receptor comes from a human donor who received a COVID-19 vaccine. The J gene is TRBJ1-1, the V gene TRBV5-1; D unresolved. The CDR3: CASSPGSGPKGTEAFF. For the CDR3, the DNA is TGCGCCAGCAGCCCGGGATCCGGACCAAAGGGCACTGAAGCTTTCTTT.